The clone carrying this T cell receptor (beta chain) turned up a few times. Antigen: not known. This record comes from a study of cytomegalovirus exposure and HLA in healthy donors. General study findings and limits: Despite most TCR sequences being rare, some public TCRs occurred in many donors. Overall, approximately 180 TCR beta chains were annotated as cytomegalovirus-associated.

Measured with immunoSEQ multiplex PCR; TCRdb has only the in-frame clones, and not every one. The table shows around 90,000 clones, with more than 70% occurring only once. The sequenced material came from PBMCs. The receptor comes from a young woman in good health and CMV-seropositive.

Here the CDR3 DNA reads TGTGCCAGCAGCCAAGGACTAGCGTTCGAGCAGTACTTC. Translated: CASSQGLAFEQYF. V and J are TRBV4-2 and TRBJ2-7, with 8 bases identical to TRBD2. Per the germline V gene, CDR1 is LGHNA and CDR2 is YNFKEQ. V shed 1 base, J shed 6 bases, and the junction held 2 bases outside the gene matches. The CDR3 is 13 amino acids.